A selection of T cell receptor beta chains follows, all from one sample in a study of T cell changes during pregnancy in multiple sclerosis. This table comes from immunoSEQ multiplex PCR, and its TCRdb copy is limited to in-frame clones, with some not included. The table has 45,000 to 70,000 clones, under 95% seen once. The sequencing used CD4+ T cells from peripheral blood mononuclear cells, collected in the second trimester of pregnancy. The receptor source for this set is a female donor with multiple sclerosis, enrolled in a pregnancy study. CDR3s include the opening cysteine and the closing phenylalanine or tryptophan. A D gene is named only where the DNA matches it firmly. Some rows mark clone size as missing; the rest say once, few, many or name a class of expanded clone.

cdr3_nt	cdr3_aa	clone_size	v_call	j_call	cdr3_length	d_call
TGTGCCACCAGCAGAGTCGGGGGGGTCCAAGAGACCCAGTACTTC	CATSRVGGVQETQYF	-	TRBV15	TRBJ2-5	15	TRBD2
TGCGCCAGCATTAAAACAGGGTCGGGGACTGAAGCTTTCTTT	CASIKTGSGTEAFF	few	TRBV10-2	TRBJ1-1	14	-
TGCAGCGTAGACTTGGGACAGAGCTATGGCTACACCTTC	CSVDLGQSYGYTF	-	TRBV29-1	TRBJ1-2	13	TRBD1
TGTGCCAGCCAAACAGGGCTCCAGCCCCAGCATTTT	CASQTGLQPQHF	-	TRBV19	TRBJ1-5	12	-
TGTGCCAGCAGCCTCCTTCGGGGGAAGAATGAGCAGTTCTTC	CASSLLRGKNEQFF	-	TRBV7-2	TRBJ2-1	14	-
TGTGCCAGCAGCTTGGAGTTGCCAGGCACAGATACGCAGTATTTT	CASSLELPGTDTQYF	-	TRBV5-8	TRBJ2-3	15	-
TGCGCCAGCAGCCCCGACGGAAAGGTCGGAGATGAGCAGTTCTTC	CASSPDGKVGDEQFF	-	TRBV5-1	TRBJ2-1	15	-
TGTGCCAGCAGCTATACGTGGGACTTAAATGGAAACACCATATATTTT	CASSYTWDLNGNTIYF	once	TRBV28	TRBJ1-3	16	-
TGTGCCAGCAGTGAACAGGGTACGAACACCGGGGAGCTGTTTTTT	CASSEQGTNTGELFF	-	TRBV2	TRBJ2-2	15	-
TGTGCCAGCAGTTTAAGGGCGGGAGAAGGCTACGAGCAGTACTTC	CASSLRAGEGYEQYF	-	TRBV27	TRBJ2-7	15	TRBD2
TGTGCCAGCTCTCCTAACAGGGGTCAGCCCCAGCATTTT	CASSPNRGQPQHF	-	TRBV18	TRBJ1-5	13	TRBD1
TGTGCCACCAGCAGAGATCCTAGCACAGATACGCAGTATTTT	CATSRDPSTDTQYF	-	TRBV15	TRBJ2-3	14	-
TGCGCCAGCAGCTTGGGGGAGAACTCTGGGGCCAACGTCCTGACTTTC	CASSLGENSGANVLTF	-	TRBV5-1	TRBJ2-6	16	-
TGTGCCAGCACCCCTATAAGCGGCACTGAAGCTTTCTTT	CASTPISGTEAFF	-	TRBV6-5	TRBJ1-1	13	-
TGTGCCAGCAGTGATGTACGGGGTTCACCCCTCCACTTT	CASSDVRGSPLHF	-	TRBV6-1	TRBJ1-6	13	-
TGCGCCAGCAGCTTGGTCACGTTTGGGACAAGTGAAGCTTTCTTT	CASSLVTFGTSEAFF	-	TRBV5-1	TRBJ1-1	15	-
TGTGCCAGCAGGAGCCTTACAGGGAGGGCGAACACCGGGGAGCTGTTTTTT	CASRSLTGRANTGELFF	-	TRBV2	TRBJ2-2	17	-
TGCAGCGGAAGGACAGGGGGAGATGAGCAGTTCTTC	CSGRTGGDEQFF	-	TRBV29-1	TRBJ2-1	12	TRBD1
TGTGCCAGCAGCCAAGGCAGGGGGCTGGGTGGCTACACCTTC	CASSQGRGLGGYTF	-	TRBV14	TRBJ1-2	14	TRBD1
TGTGCCAGCAGGCTGACCGGGACAGGGCATTCACCCCTCCACTTT	CASRLTGTGHSPLHF	-	TRBV27	TRBJ1-6	15	TRBD1
TGTGCCAGCAGCCAGGGCTTTCACCAAGAGACCCAGTACTTC	CASSQGFHQETQYF	-	TRBV7-9	TRBJ2-5	14	-
TGTGCCAGCAGCTTAGGTGGAAGAGCGGGGGGTCCCACCAAAAACATTCAGTACTTC	CASSLGGRAGGPTKNIQYF	-	TRBV13	TRBJ2-4	19	TRBD2
TGCGCCAGCAGCCGTCTTGGAGGAACTAGCACAGATACGCAGTATTTT	CASSRLGGTSTDTQYF	-	TRBV5-1	TRBJ2-3	16	-
TGCGCCAGCAGCAGGGACGGGAGCTCCTACAATGAGCAGTTCTTC	CASSRDGSSYNEQFF	once	TRBV5-1	TRBJ2-1	15	-
TGCGCCAGCAATTCTCGGTACAATGAGCAGTTCTTC	CASNSRYNEQFF	-	TRBV5-1	TRBJ2-1	12	-
TGTGCCAGCAGCTTAGCCAACTACGAGCAGTACTTC	CASSLANYEQYF	-	TRBV7-8	TRBJ2-7	12	-
TGTGCCAGCAGCTTAGCGCCAGGCCCCTACGAGCAGTACTTC	CASSLAPGPYEQYF	-	TRBV7-6	TRBJ2-7	14	-
TGTGCCTGGAGTGAAGGCAGGGTAGGTGAGCAGTTCTTC	CAWSEGRVGEQFF	-	TRBV30	TRBJ2-1	13	-
TGTGCCAGCAGTCCGGAAGACAGACCCAACTATGGCTACACCTTC	CASSPEDRPNYGYTF	-	TRBV28	TRBJ1-2	15	-
TGTGCCAGCAGTGTCCGACCCCCAGGGTCTAATGAAAAACTGTTTTTT	CASSVRPPGSNEKLFF	-	TRBV2	TRBJ1-4	16	-
TGTGCCAGTAGTATAGGGGGTACTAGCGGTTACAATGAGCAGTTCTTC	CASSIGGTSGYNEQFF	-	TRBV19	TRBJ2-1	16	TRBD2
TGTGCCAGCAGTCGACAGGGACGCACAGATACGCAGTATTTT	CASSRQGRTDTQYF	-	TRBV6-5	TRBJ2-3	14	TRBD1
TGCGCCAGCAGCCAAGTCCCTAGAGCGAACACCGGGGAGCTGTTTTTT	CASSQVPRANTGELFF	-	TRBV4-1	TRBJ2-2	16	-
TGTGCCAGCAGGAGGACAGGGGGCGCTGGTTACGAGCAGTACTTC	CASRRTGGAGYEQYF	-	TRBV6-1	TRBJ2-7	15	TRBD1
TGTGCCAGCGGAGTGTCGGAGTTAAGAAACACCATATATTTT	CASGVSELRNTIYF	-	TRBV6-1	TRBJ1-3	14	-
TGCAGCGTTGAAGTAGGGGCCCGGGAGCTGTTTTTT	CSVEVGARELFF	-	TRBV29-1	TRBJ2-2	12	-
TGTGCCACCAGCAGAGTGAGGGCTAGCGGGGGGCTGTCCTCCTACGAGCAGTACTTC	CATSRVRASGGLSSYEQYF	once	TRBV15	TRBJ2-7	19	TRBD2
TGTGCCAGCAGCGTAGGCGAGGGAAACATTCAGTACTTC	CASSVGEGNIQYF	-	TRBV9	TRBJ2-4	13	-
TGTGCCAGCAGGCGCCGGGACAGGGGGTACGAGCAGTACTTC	CASRRRDRGYEQYF	-	TRBV7-9	TRBJ2-7	14	TRBD1
TGTGCCAGCAGCTTAGGGGCCACAGGCCCCTATGGCTACACCTTC	CASSLGATGPYGYTF	-	TRBV7-2	TRBJ1-2	15	-
TGTGCCAGTAGTTGGGGGGAGAACACCGGGGAGCTGTTTTTT	CASSWGENTGELFF	-	TRBV19	TRBJ2-2	14	-
TGTGCCAGCAGCCAGGCTCAGGGAGGTGAGCAGTACTTC	CASSQAQGGEQYF	-	TRBV14	TRBJ2-7	13	-
TGTGCCAGCAGCGTAGTTGGTAGCTCCTACAATGAGCAGTTCTTC	CASSVVGSSYNEQFF	-	TRBV9	TRBJ2-1	15	-
TGTGCCAGCAGCACGATAGATTCTACCGGGGAGCTGTTTTTT	CASSTIDSTGELFF	-	TRBV7-9	TRBJ2-2	14	-
TGTGCCACCAGTAGAGCGGGAGGGCCATCGACTGGTGGACAGACCCAGTACTTC	CATSRAGGPSTGGQTQYF	-	TRBV15	TRBJ2-5	18	TRBD2
TGTGCCAGCAGTTCCAACAGGGGAGAGCAGTACTTC	CASSSNRGEQYF	-	TRBV28	TRBJ2-7	12	TRBD1
TGTGCCAGCAGCAAAGTAACGGGACAAGAAGAGACCCAGTACTTC	CASSKVTGQEETQYF	-	TRBV21-1	TRBJ2-5	15	-
TGTGCCAGCAGCCCCAGGACAGGGATTAGGAGCTACACCTTC	CASSPRTGIRSYTF	-	TRBV5-8	TRBJ1-2	14	TRBD1
TGTGCCAGCAGCTACTCCGGGACAGGGTGGCCAGAGACCCAGTACTTC	CASSYSGTGWPETQYF	once	TRBV5-5	TRBJ2-5	16	TRBD1
TGCGCCAGCAGCCATACCCAGACAGGGACCGGCTACACCTTC	CASSHTQTGTGYTF	-	TRBV5-1	TRBJ1-2	14	TRBD1
TGTGCCAGCAGCTCCCGCGGACTACGAAGCTCCTACAATGAGCAGTTCTTC	CASSSRGLRSSYNEQFF	-	TRBV7-9	TRBJ2-1	17	-
TGTGCCAGTAGTATCGGGACAGGGAGCTCCTACAATGAGCAGTTCTTC	CASSIGTGSSYNEQFF	-	TRBV19	TRBJ2-1	16	TRBD1
TGTGCCAGCAGCCAAGGCGGGGGGGCCTACAATGAGCAGTTCTTC	CASSQGGGAYNEQFF	-	TRBV4-2	TRBJ2-1	15	TRBD2
TGTGCCATCAACCACGCCAATACTAGCGGGAGAGGTCATGAGCAGTTCTTC	CAINHANTSGRGHEQFF	-	TRBV10-3	TRBJ2-1	17	TRBD2